One sample yielded the 2 T cell receptor beta chains listed below, sequenced in a study of OX40 agonist ivuxolimab in advanced cancers. Library prep was done by the immunoSEQ multiplex PCR assay. In its TCRdb copy, this immuneACCESS table keeps in-frame sequences only and misses some clones. Where compared with another copy, unresolved V genes explain less than half of these, and the others have no known cause. This sample comprises more than 40,000 clones, more than 70% of them detected only once. 7.8% of the sample is in the top ten clones. Sample: CD4+ or CD8+ T cells sorted from blood, taken in a trial of the OX40 agonist ivuxolimab. These receptors came from an adult with an advanced solid tumor such as melanoma, head and neck, liver or kidney cancer.

The chain employs TRBV7-8 and TRBJ1-1; TRBD1 matches at 7 bases. The CDR3 is 15 residues long. Germline lookup yields CDR1 SGHVS and CDR2 FQNEAQ. The V and J ends lost 5 bases and 0 bases, in that order; junction bases with no gene match: 6. CDR3 protein: CASSVSTGLNTEAFF. The DNA of the CDR3 is TGTGCCAGCAGCGTCTCGACAGGGCTGAACACTGAAGCTTTCTTT. The full variable domain, in which reference TRBV7-8 and TRBJ1-1 provide the parts outside the CDR3, is GAGVSQSPRYKVAKRGQDVALRCDPISGHVSLFWYQQALGQGPEFLTYFQNEAQLDKSGLPSDRFFAERPEGSVSTLKIQRTQQEDSAVYLCASSVSTGLNTEAFFGQGTRLTVV.

The J gene is TRBJ2-5, the V gene TRBV7-9; D is perhaps TRBD1 or TRBD2 (5 bases each). The CDR3 is made up of 14 amino acids. From germline, CDR1 is SEHNR and CDR2 FQNEAQ (reference sequence). V dropped 2 bases and J dropped 1 base, with 8 bases sitting between them. The CDR3 DNA sequence: TGTGCCAGCAGCTTATCTGGGGGCCAAGAGACCCAGTACTTC. Translation: CASSLSGGQETQYF. Supplemented by reference TRBV7-9 and TRBJ2-5, the full variable domain reads DTGVSQNPRHKITKRGQNVTFRCDPISEHNRLYWYRQTLGQGPEFLTYFQNEAQLEKSRLLSDRFSAERPKGSFSTLEIQRTEQGDSAMYLCASSLSGGQETQYFGPGTRLLVL.